This T cell receptor beta chain was found in a study of blood T cells in healthy people across ages. Combining a sample-barcoded 5' primer with a J-beta primer mix, a second PCR ran for 7 to 11 cycles. Every sample gave at least 2.5 million paired-end reads containing CDR3. One entry per CDR3 protein results from TCRdb running MiXCR on the 5' RACE reads. Here the sample spans approximately 1.5 million distinct CDR3 sequences, roughly 32% being singletons. This clonotype was seen a handful of times. Trimming removed 5 bases from V and 1 base from J, with 10 bases in between. Looked up from germline, CDR1 is ENHRY and CDR2 is SYGVKD. The CDR3 loop spans 14 amino acids.

The chain couples TRBV10-3 to TRBJ2-3, with a tentative D call TRBD2 (5 bases). The TCR sequence derives from a woman in her thirties in good health. Sample: blood. CDR3 region: CAISTERGTDTQYF. The CDR3 coding sequence is TGTGCCATCAGTACGGAGAGGGGCACAGATACGCAGTATTTT.